This passage covers 15 T cell receptor beta chains from one sample sequenced in a study of CD8+CD57+ T cells in acquired aplastic anemia (dated by TCRdb to 2017 to 2018). Flow cytometry had shown CD8+CD57+ cell expansion in the patients selected for sequencing. Reads for this sample came from an Illumina HiSeq 2000. Profiling of TCR beta VDJ combinations and CDR3 sequences used genomic DNA as the template. TCRdb took the public reads, trimmed them with fastp at Q25, ran MiXCR for clone calling and kept in-frame beta chains. Under each unique CDR3 protein, matching rows form one entry showing the most common genes and DNA. Recorded for this sample are some 170,000 distinct CDR3 sequences; about 45% of them occurred a single time. The ten largest clones capture roughly 1.2% of the sample. The sequencing input was sorted CD4+, CD8+, or CD8+CD57+ T cells (not recorded which) from PBMCs. Receptors originate from a human donor with aplastic anemia.

V and J are TRBV20-1 and TRBJ1-1, with D possibly matching TRBD1 (6 bases). This CDR3 has 13 amino acids. Germline CDR1 DFQATT, CDR2 SNEGSKA (reference sequence). Trimming stripped 3 bases from V and 1 base from J, with 9 bases between. In DNA, the CDR3 is TGCAGTGCTAGGAGGGGGGGGAACACTGAAGCTTTCTTT. It translates to CSARRGGNTEAFF.

The chain joins TRBV24-1 to TRBJ2-2; D call uncertain. The CDR3 length is 15 residues. Germline values: CDR1 KGHDR, CDR2 SFDVKD. Trimming removed 5 bases at V and 1 base at J, with 10 bases between. The CDR3 loop reads CATSVGAGNTGELFF. The CDR3 DNA sequence: TGTGCCACCAGTGTGGGTGCAGGGAACACCGGGGAGCTGTTTTTT.

This clonotype has ten or more counts. This chain connects TRBV5-1 to TRBJ2-2; D unresolved. V shed 0 bases and J shed 3 bases, with 9 bases lying between them. The CDR3 is 15 amino acids. CDR1 and CDR2 from the germline V gene are SGHRS and YFSETQ. The CDR3 sequence: CASSLVVPDTGELFF. The CDR3 nucleotides read TGCGCCAGCAGCTTGGTCGTGCCGGACACCGGGGAGCTGTTTTTT.

Many counts were recorded for this clonotype. The V call is TRBV5-4, the J call TRBJ2-5; 8 bases align to TRBD1. This CDR3 region has 14 residues. CDR1 is SGHNT and CDR2 is YYREEE in the germline V gene (reference sequence). After removal of 4 bases from V and 5 bases from J, the junction contained 7 bases not matched to a gene. The CDR3 DNA follows: TGTGCCAGCAGCCCGACAGGGGACGGGGAGACCCAGTACTTC. Protein sequence: CASSPTGDGETQYF.

In this sample, this clonotype turned up many times. This chain links TRBV29-1 with TRBJ2-7; 11 nucleotides agree with TRBD1. The V segment lost 6 bases and the J segment 4 bases; nucleotides outside the gene matches: 5. The germline CDR1 and CDR2 sequences are SQVTM and ANQGSEA. This CDR3 is built from 13 residues. The CDR3 here is CSVGQGARYEQYF. The CDR3 DNA is TGCAGCGTAGGACAGGGGGCGAGGTACGAGCAGTACTTC.

J is TRBJ2-7 and V is TRBV7-2; either TRBD1 or TRBD2 may supply D (5 bases each). The CDR3 consists of 12 residues. The germline V and J ends were trimmed by 1 base and 9 bases, with 10 bases remaining between them. Germline CDR1 SGHTA, CDR2 FQGNSA. The CDR3 reads CASSLGEGMQYF. Written as DNA, the CDR3 is TGTGCCAGCAGCTTAGGTGAGGGGATGCAGTACTTC.

A remark on this clonotype: It may be a read error: a sequence one base away is much more abundant. V is TRBV5-1 and J is TRBJ1-2; possibly TRBD1 for D (5 bases). Germline lookup yields CDR1 SGHRS and CDR2 YFSETQ. The CDR3 length is 15 residues. The CDR3 region is CASSSTGTGSYGCTF. CDR3 coding DNA: TGCGCCAGCAGCTCTACCGGGACCGGGAGCTATGGCTGCACCTTC.

Notes on this clonotype: Mismatch with germline at one junction end may stem from a read error. The chain couples TRBV20-1 to TRBJ2-5; no reliable D call. CDR1 is DFQATT, CDR2 SNEGSKA, per germline (reference sequence). This CDR3 has 12 amino acids. In nucleotides, the CDR3 is TGCAGTGCTAGTCGTCCAGAAGAAACCCAGTACTTC. Encoded protein: CSASRPEETQYF.

This clonotype was seen a handful of times. The V call is TRBV11-3, the J call TRBJ2-7; 7 bases are a match to TRBD2. With V trimmed by 5 bases and J by 7 bases, 14 bases remained unmatched. The CDR3 is 15 amino acids. Germline CDR1 and CDR2: SGHNT and YENEEA. CDR3 nucleotides: TGTGCCAGCAGCCGCGGGGGTGGGGGTTCCAATGAGCAGTACTTC. Protein product: CASSRGGGGSNEQYF.

As to this clonotype: This CDR3 fails to terminate in the conserved phenylalanine or tryptophan, so it likely reflects a read error. No DNA is shown, since the ends of the CDR3 on it are uncertain; the CDR3 is the one TCRdb lists. V gene TRBV11-3 combines with J gene TRBJ2-7; the table's D call TRBD1 went unverified against the DNA. The CDR3 spans 10 residues, counting both ends. Germline CDR1 reads SGHNT; CDR2 reads YENEEA. CDR3 protein: CASSRGGLYT.

This clonotype came up many times. The gene calls are TRBV4-1 and TRBJ1-2; D may be TRBD1 (5 bases). The germline V gene encodes CDR1 MGHRA and CDR2 YSYEKL. This CDR3 is built from 16 residues. The germline V and J ends were trimmed by 1 base and 6 bases, with 18 bases remaining between them. This chain's CDR3 is CASSQVGTGVFHGYTF. Written as DNA, the CDR3 is TGCGCCAGCAGCCAAGTGGGAACAGGCGTTTTTCATGGCTACACCTTC.

This clonotype was seen only a few times. V gene TRBV29-1 combines with J gene TRBJ2-7; 8 nucleotides align to TRBD2. V shed 7 bases and J 3 bases; nucleotides not matched to a gene: 5. This CDR3 region has 12 residues. CDR1 and CDR2 (germline): SQVTM, ANQGSEA. CDR3 bases: TGCAGCGCCGCCGGGACTAGCTACGAGCAGTACTTC. Translating it yields CSAAGTSYEQYF.

CDR3 sequence: CASSTRQGQGASYGYTF. CDR3 DNA: TGTGCCAGTAGTACCCGACAAGGACAGGGGGCGAGCTATGGCTACACCTTC. V usage is TRBV19 and J usage is TRBJ1-2, with 11 positions matching TRBD1. CDR3 size: 17 residues. Trimming at V came to 4 bases and at J to 4 bases, leaving 11 bases not matched to a gene. From germline, CDR1 is LNHDA and CDR2 SQIVND (reference sequence).

There are many counts of this clonotype. The rearrangement uses TRBV5-1 and TRBJ2-2, with 8 bases fitting TRBD1. The CDR3 extends over 17 amino acids. The V and J ends lost 0 bases and 4 bases, in that order; junction bases with no gene match: 8. Germline V CDR1 and CDR2: SGHRS, YFSETQ. This CDR3 reads CASSLAELTGGTGELFF. CDR3 sequence (DNA): TGCGCCAGCAGCTTGGCCGAACTTACAGGGGGCACCGGGGAGCTGTTTTTT.

The chain combines TRBV11-2 with TRBJ2-4; 12 bases map to TRBD1. Trimming at V came to 1 base and at J to 0 bases, leaving 10 bases not matched to a gene. Per germline, CDR1 SGHAT and CDR2 FQNNGV. CDR3 size: 20 residues. CDR3 sequence: CASSLVALGQGAIAKNIQYF. DNA of the CDR3: TGTGCCAGCAGCTTAGTGGCCCTGGGACAGGGGGCGATAGCCAAAAACATTCAGTACTTC.